This T cell receptor beta chain was recorded in a study of CD8 T cells in Susac syndrome (dated by TCRdb to about 2019). With regard to the full study: Of the Susac syndrome patients who were sequenced, about 6 had clinically active disease and roughly eight were in clinical remission. At blood withdrawal, Susac syndrome patients were therapy-naive, treated with corticosteroids (with IVIg additionally given to some), or treated with IVIg alone. The study used repertoire sequencing to test whether antigen drove CD8+ T cell activation and differentiation in Susac syndrome. The research as a whole found: In patients with Susac syndrome, the CD4+ T cell repertoire showed no detectable clonal expansion. The number of individuals in the TCR sequencing and HLA analysis was acknowledged as relatively small.

Peripheral blood CD8+ and CD4+ T cells from healthy donors, Susac syndrome patients and multiple sclerosis patients were profiled by high-throughput TCR beta sequencing. The Susac syndrome patients fulfilled recently defined diagnostic criteria for either definite or probable disease. CD8+ TEMRA cells were enriched by FACS, while bulk CD8+ and CD4+ T cells were purified by magnetic negative isolation. Blood was drawn into EDTA tubes, processed within 24 hours, and PBMCs were isolated by density gradient centrifugation. PBMCs destined for TCR sequencing were cryopreserved in liquid nitrogen and later thawed in a 37 °C water bath. The sorted or isolated CD4+, CD8+ and CD8+ TEMRA cells had a purity of 90% or higher. RNA was extracted with the RNeasy kit and roughly 0.5 to 1 ug was reverse transcribed using random hexamers. The immunoSEQ multiplex PCR assay, covering 54 Vbeta and 13 Jbeta segments, was used to amplify TCR beta CDR3 regions. Bias from PCR amplification was corrected by using a synthetic template baseline for primer optimization and for computational correction. For the original study's pipeline: Reads were annotated to V, D and J genes according to IMGT and were analyzed with immunoSEQ Analyzer, with only productive sequences retained. To calculate clonality, Shannon entropy was normalized by log2 of the number of productive unique sequences and then subtracted from one. For each patient and control, public and private clones were evaluated among the 100 most prevalent clones. Clones were defined as Susac-specific if absent from the healthy and MS cohorts, from 900 to 1,300 published viral clones and from other ImmuneACCESS disease sequences. TCRdb itself trimmed the public reads at Q25 with fastp, ran MiXCR and retained productive beta chains. Each CDR3 protein gets just one entry, which takes the most common genes and DNA from the rows behind it. The V and J calls reflect TCRdb's pipeline rather than the authors' work. The sample table records some 96,000 distinct CDR3 sequences; over 90% of these occur just once. 0.3% of the sample is in the top ten clones.

Points on this clonotype: What this receptor recognizes is not known. Within one base of it there is no much larger clone, and no base qualities were kept.

V and J lose 4 bases and 3 bases, and a span of 7 bases separates them. The CDR3 holds 13 amino acids from the cysteine to the phenylalanine. Only the CDR3 DNA stays, 39 bases, in frame from base 1. CDR1 and CDR2 (LGHDT, YNNKEL) derive from the germline V gene (reference sequence). This receptor chain uses TRBV3-1 and TRBJ1-5; no D gene call is confident. The sequence derives from a human donor with Susac syndrome. The sequencing input was CD4+ T cells from PBMCs. The CDR3: CASSRSVNQPQHF. The base sequence is TGTGCCAGCAGCCGCTCTGTCAATCAGCCCCAGCATTTT.